This T cell receptor beta chain was retrieved from a study of blood T cells in healthy people across ages. This CDR3 contains 14 residues. V was shortened by 6 bases and J by 3 bases, with 14 bases between the two germline ends. Germline V gene data show CDR1 as MNHEY and CDR2 as SVGAGI. There are a few counts of this clonotype. Antigen specificity is unknown. In terms of origin and age, donors were healthy Caucasian individuals from Russia aged about 6 to 90. Each individual donor underwent a draw of ten milliliters of peripheral blood. A second PCR, run for 7 to 11 cycles, used a sample-barcoded 5' primer plus a J-beta primer mix. TCRdb itself ran the 5' RACE reads through MiXCR, one entry per CDR3 protein. The table shows 1.8 million or so distinct CDR3 sequences, with 30% to 40% occurring only once. Findings of the study overall: Among long-lived donors, naive CD4+ cells were more numerous and diversity higher than in aged donors. The study regarded diversity estimates from one million T cells as underestimates.

The chain links TRBV6-5 to TRBJ1-2, with D possibly being TRBD1 (6 bases). The TCR comes from a human donor in good health. Material: blood. CDR3 nucleotides: TGTGCCAGCAGCCCCAGACAGGAGGACTATGGCTACACCTTC. This gives the protein CASSPRQEDYGYTF.